Listed below are T cell receptor beta chains from one sample, sequenced in a study of T-cell reconstitution after alpha-beta-depleted transplantation in children. TCRdb reprocessed the PCR reads with MiXCR, giving one entry per CDR3 protein. The table includes some 200,000 distinct CDR3 sequences, roughly 11% detected once. Sequences were derived from PBMCs, sampled before TCRalphabeta/CD19-depleted stem cell transplant. The source is a child less than two years old with acute myeloid leukemia, due to receive a stem cell transplant. Both conserved end residues are part of each CDR3. D genes are given only for firm matches. Some rows have no size entry. The others give once, few or many, or a class for an expanded clone.

TRBV28	NA	NA	TRBJ2-7	CASSAYLYEQYF	TGTGCCAGCAGTGCCTATTTATACGAGCAGTACTTC
TRBV12-3/TRBV12-4	NA	NA	TRBJ2-2	CASSLEGWAGELFF	TGTGCCAGCAGTTTAGAAGGTTGGGCCGGGGAGCTGTTTTTT
TRBV12-3/TRBV12-4	many	NA	TRBJ1-5	CASSFQQGNQPQHF	TGTGCCAGCAGTTTCCAGCAGGGCAATCAGCCCCAGCATTTT
TRBV2	many	NA	TRBJ2-2	CASSRSGPTGELFF	TGTGCCAGCAGTCGTAGCGGCCCGACCGGGGAGCTGTTTTTT
TRBV10-1	many	NA	TRBJ1-3	CASSANIGTAGNTIYF	TGCGCCAGCAGTGCGAACATTGGGACGGCTGGAAACACCATATATTTT
TRBV29-1	many	NA	TRBJ2-4	CSVRGRAAKNIQYF	TGCAGCGTTCGCGGCAGGGCCGCCAAAAACATTCAGTACTTC
TRBV20-1	many	NA	TRBJ1-3	CSALYSSGNTIYF	TGCAGTGCTCTATACAGCTCTGGAAACACCATATATTTT
TRBV27	many	TRBD2	TRBJ2-3	CASSPAPSGGRDTQYF	TGTGCCAGCAGTCCGGCCCCTAGCGGGGGAAGAGATACGCAGTATTTT
TRBV9	many	NA	TRBJ2-1	CASSAPTFRWGSYNEQFF	TGTGCCAGCAGCGCGCCGACCTTTCGATGGGGCTCCTACAATGAGCAGTTCTTC
TRBV20-1	many	NA	TRBJ1-5	CSAKKNSNQPQHF	TGCAGTGCTAAAAAGAATAGCAATCAGCCCCAGCATTTT
TRBV20-1	NA	NA	TRBJ1-1	CSARGGWVTEAFF	TGCAGTGCTCGAGGGGGTTGGGTCACTGAAGCTTTCTTT
TRBV5-1	many	NA	TRBJ1-6	CASSLKGGNSPLHF	TGCGCCAGCAGCTTGAAGGGAGGGAATTCACCCCTCCACTTT
TRBV5-1	many	NA	TRBJ1-1	CASSLGMRASNTEAFF	TGCGCCAGCAGCTTGGGAATGCGGGCCTCGAACACTGAAGCTTTCTTT
TRBV7-2	many	NA	TRBJ1-2	CASSPAGALSNYGYTF	TGTGCCAGCAGCCCCGCAGGGGCCCTGTCTAACTATGGCTACACCTTC
TRBV5-1	many	NA	TRBJ2-1	CASSLANSLKGDEQFF	TGCGCCAGCAGCTTGGCCAACTCGCTCAAGGGGGATGAGCAGTTCTTC
TRBV27	many	TRBD2	TRBJ2-7	CASSYTSAYSYEQYF	TGTGCCAGCAGTTATACTAGCGCCTACTCCTACGAGCAGTACTTC
TRBV29-1	many	NA	TRBJ1-1	CSVEARGGEAFF	TGCAGCGTTGAAGCCCGGGGCGGAGAAGCTTTCTTT
TRBV11-1	many	TRBD2	TRBJ2-4	CASRPSAGAKNIQYF	TGTGCCAGCAGACCTTCAGCGGGAGCAAAAAACATTCAGTACTTC
TRBV5-1	many	NA	TRBJ2-1	CASSLLRGAGSYNEQFF	TGCGCCAGCAGCTTGTTGAGGGGGGCAGGGTCCTACAATGAGCAGTTCTTC
TRBV29-1	many	NA	TRBJ2-5	CSVEDLGGHKETQYF	TGCAGCGTTGAAGATCTTGGCGGACACAAAGAGACCCAGTACTTC
TRBV7-8	NA	TRBD2	TRBJ2-1	CASSAPRASGYNEQFF	TGTGCCAGCAGCGCCCCCCGGGCTAGCGGATACAATGAGCAGTTCTTC
TRBV20-1	many	NA	TRBJ2-3	CSVLPGGAQTDTQYF	TGCAGTGTACTCCCAGGGGGGGCGCAGACAGATACGCAGTATTTT
TRBV7-2	many	NA	TRBJ2-3	CASSLLSTDTQYF	TGTGCCAGCAGCTTACTTAGCACAGATACGCAGTATTTT
TRBV2	many	NA	TRBJ1-2	CASSPVPSRYTF	TGTGCCAGCAGTCCTGTTCCCAGTCGCTACACCTTC
TRBV5-1	many	TRBD1	TRBJ1-1	CASRGQGMNTEAFF	TGCGCCAGCAGGGGACAGGGGATGAACACTGAAGCTTTCTTT
TRBV25-1	NA	NA	TRBJ2-1	CASSEDPRVTKFF	TGTGCCAGCAGTGAAGACCCCCGGGTAACAAAGTTCTTC
TRBV20-1	many	NA	TRBJ1-5	CSASAQDRNQPQHF	TGCAGTGCTTCCGCCCAGGACAGAAATCAGCCCCAGCATTTT
TRBV14	many	NA	TRBJ2-6	CASSQKQGTGANVLTF	TGTGCCAGCAGCCAAAAACAGGGTACAGGGGCCAACGTCCTGACTTTC
TRBV5-1	many	NA	TRBJ2-7	CASSSTPGVGTYEQYF	TGCGCCAGCAGCTCGACCCCAGGGGTGGGAACCTACGAGCAGTACTTC
TRBV5-4	NA	TRBD2	TRBJ2-5	CASSPGAGWQETQYF	TGTGCCAGCAGCCCCGGAGCGGGATGGCAAGAGACCCAGTACTTC
TRBV20-1	few	NA	TRBJ2-3	CSARDALEADTQYF	TGCAGTGCTAGAGATGCGCTAGAGGCAGATACGCAGTATTTT
TRBV4-3	many	TRBD1	TRBJ1-2	CASSQDLRQGFGYTF	TGCGCCAGCAGCCAAGATCTAAGACAGGGGTTCGGCTACACCTTC